One T cell receptor (beta chain) is described in this entry. The data originate from a study of blood T cell repertoires in COVID-19. Sequencing used immunoSEQ multiplex PCR; TCRdb keeps in-frame clones, though not all of them. Counted here are fewer than 200,000 clones, over 65% occurring once; the ten biggest clones make up 3.5% to 5%. Trimming removed 4 bases from V and 5 bases from J; junction bases left unmatched: 3. Germline-derived CDR1 and CDR2 are WSHSY and SAAADI. The CDR3 runs 14 residues. The sample comprised PBMCs or T cells enriched from blood (not recorded which). The receptor's source is a woman between 50 and 59 years old who had recovered from COVID-19. J is TRBJ2-1 and V is TRBV10-2; 9 bases align to TRBD2. The CDR3 nucleotides read TGCGCCAGCAGTGGGCTAGCGGGGAACAATGAGCAGTTCTTC. This sequence encodes CASSGLAGNNEQFF.